The clone carrying this T cell receptor beta chain was observed many times. These data are taken from a study of T cells in Graves' hyperthyroidism and ophthalmopathy. For the study at large: Pretreatment peripheral blood was obtained at initial diagnosis.

The study left out patients who had uncontrolled infection, other autoimmune disease, pregnancy or lactation. PBMCs were sourced from less than 12 ml fresh peripheral blood. Per germline, CDR1 MNHNS and CDR2 SASEGT. CDR3 length: 14 amino acids. The V gene end was trimmed by 7 bases and the J gene end by 2 bases; junction bases not matched to a gene: 5. RNA transcripts yielded amplified TCR beta CDR3 regions. A first-round RT-PCR of the TCR CDR3 used the HTBI primer set. TCRdb called the multiplex PCR reads again in MiXCR, with one record for every CDR3 protein. The sample yields about 200,000 distinct CDR3 sequences, about a sixth seen once.

What was sequenced was blood. This TCR derives from a woman aged 45 to 65 with Graves' hyperthyroidism. The chain links TRBV6-1 to TRBJ2-7; 10 bases map to TRBD1. CDR3: CASKWDRGPYEQYF. The DNA for the CDR3 is TGTGCCAGCAAATGGGACAGGGGTCCCTACGAGCAGTACTTC.